A single sample is the source of the 2 T cell receptor beta chains below, sequenced in a study of T cells in Graves' hyperthyroidism and ophthalmopathy. Amplification of TCR beta CDR3 regions used RNA as the template. First-round RT-PCR with HTBI primers amplified the TCR CDR3 region. TCRdb re-derived calls from the multiplex PCR reads in MiXCR, one entry per CDR3 protein. The sample lists hundreds of thousands of distinct CDR3 sequences, about 15% seen once, with almost 6% in the top ten. Material: blood. All receptors come from a woman aged 25 to 45 with Graves' hyperthyroidism that later progressed to Graves' ophthalmopathy.

This clonotype has at least ten counts. This chain connects TRBV7-2 to TRBJ2-1, with a possible D match to TRBD2 (5 bases). The germline CDR1 and CDR2 sequences are SGHTA and FQGNSA. The length of the CDR3 is 17 residues. Trimming shortened V by 0 bases and J by 5 bases, and 17 bases separated the two germline ends. The DNA for the CDR3 is TGTGCCAGCAGCTTAGCTTGGCTAGCTTCAATCAACAATGAGCAGTTCTTC. Translated, it gives CASSLAWLASINNEQFF.

This clonotype was observed at least ten times. The J gene is TRBJ1-1, the V gene TRBV30; D possibly corresponds to TRBD1 (5 bases). There are 13 residues in the CDR3. Trimming took 3 bases from V and 6 from J, leaving 14 bases between them. Germline V lookup: CDR1 GTSNPN, CDR2 SVGIG (reference sequence). The CDR3 sequence is CAWSRDPEPEAFF. The DNA of the CDR3 is TGTGCCTGGAGCCGGGACCCCGAACCTGAAGCTTTCTTT. The full variable domain, its missing parts supplied by reference TRBV30 and TRBJ1-1, is SQTIHQWPATLVQPVGSPLSLECTVEGTSNPNLYWYRQAAGRGLQLLFYSVGIGQISSEVPQNLSASRPQDRQFILSSKKLLLSDSGFYLCAWSRDPEPEAFFGQGTRLTVV.